This T cell receptor (beta chain) comes out of a study of cytomegalovirus exposure and HLA in healthy donors. It was with 60 Vbeta and 13 Jbeta primers that the PCR ran. Sequencing used immunoSEQ multiplex PCR; TCRdb keeps in-frame clones, though not all of them. The sample lists about 110,000 clones, over 60% occurring once. The study's findings and limits: Earlier findings revealed that most TCR beta V segments proved productive either about 87% or about 30% of the time.

This CDR3 has 15 residues. Looked up from germline, CDR1 is SEHNR and CDR2 is FQNEAQ (reference sequence). V shed 2 bases, J shed 1 base, and the junction held 2 bases outside the gene matches. As for this clone: What it recognizes is unknown.

This TCR was sampled from a female donor in good health and CMV-seropositive. The genes are TRBV7-9 and TRBJ2-3, with 8 bases lining up with TRBD1. Sequencing input: PBMCs. The CDR3 loop reads CASSLRTGRTDTQYF. The CDR3 region has the DNA TGTGCCAGCAGCTTAAGGACAGGGCGCACAGATACGCAGTATTTT.